One and the same sample provided the 5 T cell receptor beta chains below, sequenced in a study of T-cell memory formation after mild COVID-19. TCRdb re-analysed the 5' RACE reads in MiXCR, keeping a single row per CDR3 protein. The sample yields roughly 300,000 distinct CDR3 sequences, around 15% seen once. Material for sequencing was PBMCs or a T cell subset sorted from them (not recorded which). The receptor set was obtained from a young man who had mild COVID-19 (a few samples of this study predate the infection). Cell type and time point are not known.

This clonotype was detected only a few times. The V gene is TRBV11-2, the J gene TRBJ2-3, with a weak D call TRBD1 (6 bases). This CDR3 has 15 residues. From germline, CDR1 is SGHAT and CDR2 FQNNGV. V lost 5 bases and J 3 bases, leaving 15 bases between the germline ends. CDR3 in DNA: TGTGCCAGCAGCGTATACAGGGTTGGGACAGATACGCAGTATTTT. Residues: CASSVYRVGTDTQYF.

This clonotype was seen a few times. The chain joins TRBV5-6 to TRBJ1-1; D gene ambiguous. Trimming removed 1 base at V and 5 bases at J, with 9 bases between. Germline CDR1 and CDR2: SGHDT and YYEEEE. The CDR3 is made up of 13 amino acids. The CDR3 nucleotides are TGTGCCAGCAGCTTGCGGGGTGGGACTGAAGCTTTCTTT. It yields the protein CASSLRGGTEAFF.

This clonotype showed up many times. The chain combines TRBV30 with TRBJ2-7; the match to TRBD1 covers 8 bases. Germline V gene sequence: CDR1 GTSNPN, CDR2 SVGIG (reference sequence). V lost 2 bases, J lost 3 bases, and 9 bases stayed unmatched. The CDR3 totals 15 residues. The CDR3 is CAWSPGQGIVYEQYF. In DNA, the CDR3 is TGTGCCTGGAGTCCCGGACAGGGAATCGTCTACGAGCAGTACTTC.

The rearrangement joins TRBV7-9 to TRBJ1-5; 9 bases agree with TRBD1. The CDR3 loop spans 15 amino acids. J lost 4 bases, V lost 5 bases, and 6 bases had no gene match. The germline V gene encodes CDR1 SEHNR and CDR2 FQNEAQ (reference sequence). CDR3 protein: CASSAGQGHNQPQHF. The CDR3 DNA reads as TGTGCCAGCAGCGCCGGACAGGGGCATAATCAGCCCCAGCATTTT.

V gene TRBV7-2 combines with J gene TRBJ2-7; 7 bases fit TRBD2. This CDR3 is built from 14 residues. V lost 6 bases, J lost 7 bases, and 12 bases stayed unmatched. Germline lookup yields CDR1 SGHTA and CDR2 FQGNSA. CDR3 loop: CASSLQRGSSEQYF. The CDR3 DNA reads as TGTGCCAGCAGTCTCCAGCGGGGTAGTTCGGAGCAGTACTTC.